This is a list of T cell receptor beta chains from one sample in a study of cytomegalovirus exposure and HLA in healthy donors. The method was immunoSEQ multiplex PCR; TCRdb's version includes in-frame clones alone and lacks a portion of them. The sample shows 120,000 to 150,000 clones, 80% to 95% of them seen only once. Sequenced input: PBMCs. These receptors were collected from a man aged 18 to 29 in good health and CMV-seronegative. Both conserved end residues are part of each CDR3. The D gene is left open where the match is weak. Clone size appears in some rows only: once, few, many, or a class for an expanded clone.

d_call,j_call,v_call,clone_size,cdr3_aa,cdr3_nt
-,TRBJ2-2,TRBV4-3,-,CASSLLAGELFF,TGCGCCAGCAGCCTACTAGCCGGGGAGCTGTTTTTT
TRBD2,TRBJ2-1,TRBV12-5,-,CASGLAQLAGVYNEQFF,TGTGCTAGTGGTTTGGCCCAGCTAGCGGGGGTCTACAATGAGCAGTTCTTC
-,TRBJ1-5,TRBV5-6,-,CASSLRGYGQPQHF,TGTGCCAGCAGCTTGAGGGGGTATGGTCAGCCCCAGCATTTT
TRBD1,TRBJ2-3,TRBV7-8,-,CASSIDWDRATLPSTDTQYF,TGTGCCAGCAGCATAGACTGGGACAGGGCGACTTTACCTAGCACAGATACGCAGTATTTT
TRBD1,TRBJ2-1,TRBV6-1,-,CAGEGGQGYNEQFF,TGTGCCGGGGAAGGGGGCCAGGGGTACAATGAGCAGTTCTTC
TRBD1,TRBJ1-2,TRBV5-1,-,CASSAPGQGPRGYTF,TGCGCCAGCAGCGCACCGGGACAGGGGCCTCGTGGCTACACCTTC
TRBD2,TRBJ2-2,TRBV15,once,CATSSRLAGESGELFF,TGTGCCACCAGCAGCCGACTAGCGGGAGAATCCGGGGAGCTGTTTTTT
TRBD1,TRBJ1-2,TRBV2,-,CASSDMAGGEKANYGYTF,TGTGCCAGCAGTGATATGGCAGGGGGCGAGAAAGCTAACTATGGCTACACCTTC
TRBD2,TRBJ2-3,TRBV6-5,-,CASGAAGLARDTQYF,TGTGCCAGCGGAGCCGCGGGACTAGCAAGGGATACGCAGTATTTT
-,TRBJ1-5,TRBV7-2,-,CASSLEADRWHQPQHF,TGTGCCAGCAGCTTAGAAGCCGACAGGTGGCATCAGCCCCAGCATTTT
-,TRBJ2-7,TRBV21-1,-,CASAPGLVYEQYF,TGTGCCAGCGCTCCGGGACTAGTCTACGAGCAGTACTTC
TRBD1,TRBJ1-5,TRBV6-5,-,CASSTGTGRDQPQHF,TGTGCCAGCAGCACCGGGACAGGGAGAGACCAGCCCCAGCATTTT
-,TRBJ1-2,TRBV27,-,CASSFSGPYGYTF,TGTGCCAGCAGTTTCTCAGGGCCCTATGGCTACACCTTC
TRBD1,TRBJ2-1,TRBV5-1,-,CASSGGQASSYNEQFF,TGCGCCAGCAGCGGAGGACAGGCGAGCTCCTACAATGAGCAGTTCTTC
-,TRBJ2-1,TRBV10-3,-,CATTSSSSYNEQFF,TGTGCCACCACTAGCTCTAGCTCCTACAATGAGCAGTTCTTC
-,TRBJ2-7,TRBV4-1,-,CASSQEHLGLSYEQYF,TGCGCCAGCAGCCAAGAACACCTGGGCCTCTCCTACGAGCAGTACTTC
TRBD1,TRBJ2-3,TRBV27,-,CASSSVLQGLKDTQYF,TGTGCCAGCAGTTCCGTTCTACAGGGGTTGAAAGATACGCAGTATTTT
TRBD1,TRBJ2-5,TRBV10-1,once,CASSPGTGLWETQYF,TGCGCCAGCAGTCCCGGGACAGGGTTGTGGGAGACCCAGTACTTC
-,TRBJ2-2,TRBV4-3,-,CASSQQRGNTGELFF,TGCGCCAGCAGCCAACAGCGCGGAAACACCGGGGAGCTGTTTTTT
TRBD1,TRBJ1-2,TRBV30,-,CAWSDGQGHGYTF,TGTGCCTGGAGTGACGGACAGGGCCATGGCTACACCTTC
TRBD2,TRBJ2-7,TRBV4-1,-,CASSQVSGTSGGKQYF,TGCGCCAGCAGCCAAGTCTCCGGGACTAGCGGGGGAAAGCAGTACTTC
TRBD1,TRBJ1-1,TRBV5-4,-,CASSFIRGMNTEAFF,TGTGCCAGCAGCTTTATCAGGGGGATGAACACTGAAGCTTTCTTT
TRBD2,TRBJ2-2,TRBV6-1,-,CASSVSGRGTGELFF,TGTGCCAGCAGTGTTAGCGGGAGAGGGACCGGGGAGCTGTTTTTT
-,TRBJ1-1,TRBV19,few,CASSGGWVNTEAFF,TGTGCCAGTAGTGGCGGCTGGGTGAACACTGAAGCTTTCTTT
TRBD1,TRBJ1-3,TRBV29-1,-,CSVAGAGGPSGNTIYF,TGCAGCGTTGCGGGCGCAGGGGGTCCCTCTGGAAACACCATATATTTT
-,TRBJ2-7,TRBV5-1,-,CASSLTEIAYEQYF,TGCGCCAGCAGCTTAACAGAGATCGCCTACGAGCAGTACTTC
TRBD1,TRBJ1-2,TRBV7-2,few,CASSPGGAGYGYTF,TGTGCCAGCAGCCCAGGGGGCGCCGGCTATGGCTACACCTTC
TRBD2,TRBJ2-3,TRBV6-5,-,CASGRGTSLTDTQYF,TGTGCCAGCGGGCGGGGGACTAGCCTCACAGATACGCAGTATTTT
-,TRBJ1-5,TRBV6-6,-,CASSYSFEGPQHF,TGTGCCAGCAGTTACTCGTTCGAGGGGCCCCAGCATTTT
-,TRBJ2-1,TRBV27,-,CASSSVPVQLYNEQFF,TGTGCCAGCAGTTCCGTTCCGGTCCAATTGTACAATGAGCAGTTCTTC
-,TRBJ2-1,TRBV9,-,CASSALGGSYNEQFF,TGTGCCAGCAGCGCCCTAGGCGGCTCCTACAATGAGCAGTTCTTC
TRBD1,TRBJ2-7,TRBV2,-,CASRGQGPYEQYF,TGTGCCAGCAGAGGACAGGGCCCCTACGAGCAGTACTTC
-,TRBJ1-5,TRBV2,-,CASSGRLSNQPQHF,TGTGCCAGCAGCGGGAGACTTAGCAATCAGCCCCAGCATTTT
TRBD1,TRBJ2-5,TRBV5-1,-,CASSLSPGGLETQYF,TGCGCCAGCAGCTTGTCGCCAGGGGGTTTAGAGACCCAGTACTTC
TRBD2,TRBJ2-3,TRBV11-2,-,CASSLELQAGAPHFTDTQYF,TGTGCCAGCAGCTTAGAACTACAAGCGGGGGCCCCACACTTCACAGATACGCAGTATTTT
TRBD1,TRBJ1-2,TRBV5-6,-,CASSFSPDRGHGYGYTF,TGTGCCAGCAGCTTTTCCCCGGACAGGGGGCACGGATATGGCTACACCTTC
-,TRBJ2-5,TRBV30,-,CAWSQGGTQETQYF,TGTGCCTGGAGTCAAGGAGGGACCCAAGAGACCCAGTACTTC
-,TRBJ2-5,TRBV5-1,-,CASSVMETQYF,TGCGCCAGCAGCGTCATGGAGACCCAGTACTTC
-,TRBJ2-5,TRBV6-1,-,CATSFGETQYF,TGTGCCACCTCTTTCGGAGAGACCCAGTACTTC
-,TRBJ2-1,TRBV18,-,CASLSGVDNEQFF,TGTGCCAGCCTTTCAGGGGTGGACAATGAGCAGTTCTTC
TRBD1,TRBJ2-7,TRBV27,-,CASSLLTGTGITYEQYF,TGTGCCAGCAGTCTACTAACCGGGACAGGAATTACCTACGAGCAGTACTTC
-,TRBJ2-3,TRBV27,-,CASSLGGRTDTQYF,TGTGCCAGCAGCCTGGGGGGGCGGACAGATACGCAGTATTTT
-,TRBJ1-1,TRBV7-2,-,CASTRSGGNTEAFF,TGTGCCAGCACCCGTTCCGGGGGGAACACTGAAGCTTTCTTT
TRBD1,TRBJ1-2,TRBV7-2,-,CASSPRDRGPLYGYTF,TGTGCCAGCAGCCCCCGGGACAGGGGGCCCCTCTATGGCTACACCTTC
-,TRBJ1-4,TRBV2,-,CASRAEGVAEKLFF,TGTGCCAGCAGGGCGGAAGGTGTTGCTGAAAAACTGTTTTTT
-,TRBJ1-2,TRBV6-5,-,CASRIGGMNYGYTF,TGTGCCAGCAGAATCGGGGGGATGAACTATGGCTACACCTTC
-,TRBJ2-1,TRBV14,-,CASSQASGGTGQFF,TGTGCCAGCAGCCAAGCCAGCGGGGGGACAGGGCAGTTCTTC
-,TRBJ2-1,TRBV7-2,-,CASSLQGLSSYNEQFF,TGTGCCAGCAGCTTGCAGGGACTGAGCTCCTACAATGAGCAGTTCTTC
TRBD1,TRBJ2-3,TRBV27,-,CASSLSFDRVGTDTQYF,TGTGCCAGCAGTTTGAGCTTTGACAGGGTAGGCACAGATACGCAGTATTTT
-,TRBJ1-6,TRBV6-1,-,CASSDGGSSPLHF,TGTGCCAGCAGTGACGGAGGCAGTTCACCCCTCCACTTT